What follows are 23 T cell receptor beta chains derived from one specimen sequenced in a study of blood T cell repertoires in COVID-19. TCRdb's table, derived via immunoSEQ multiplex PCR, lists solely in-frame clones and lacks some. The sample records tens of thousands of clones, roughly 90% being singletons. Material: peripheral blood. The receptors were gathered from a man in his 70s with active or convalescent COVID-19.

The chain couples TRBV5-1 to TRBJ2-2, with 7 nucleotides matching TRBD1. Germline V gene sequence: CDR1 SGHRS, CDR2 YFSETQ. Trimming took 5 bases from V and 2 from J; bases not matched to a gene: 6. The CDR3 has 15 residues. As DNA, the CDR3 is TGCGCCAGCAGGGCCGGGACAGTTAACACCGGGGAGCTGTTTTTT. Protein sequence: CASRAGTVNTGELFF.

The J gene is TRBJ1-2, the V gene TRBV4-3; 7 bases are shared with TRBD1. The CDR3 consists of 15 residues. Germline CDR1 LGHNA, CDR2 YSLEER. Unmatched junction bases numbered 6, after V lost 0 bases and J lost 5 bases. DNA for the CDR3: TGCGCCAGCAGCCAAGATCAGGAACAGGGGTATGGCTACACCTTC. This translates into CASSQDQEQGYGYTF.

The J gene is TRBJ1-4, the V gene TRBV6-4, with TRBD1 identical over 7 bases. V shed 3 bases and J 10 bases; nucleotides not matched to a gene: 5. Germline V gene data show CDR1 as MRHNA and CDR2 as SNTAGT. The CDR3 runs to 13 residues. The CDR3 spells CASSEHSGGKLFF. The DNA of the CDR3 is TGTGCCAGCAGTGAACATTCAGGGGGAAAACTGTTTTTT.

CDR3 nucleotide sequence: TGTGCCAGCAGCGGGGCCCCCCAGGGGCGGAGAGATACGCAGTATTTT. As protein: CASSGAPQGRRDTQYF. The chain joins TRBV5-6 to TRBJ2-3; the D gene is possibly TRBD1 (6 bases). The V end lost 4 bases, the J end lost 5 bases, and 20 bases lay between the germline ends. In germline, CDR1 is SGHDT, CDR2 YYEEEE. The CDR3 extends over 16 amino acids.

The CDR3 protein is CASSLNRANYGYTF. CDR3 in DNA: TGTGCCAGCAGCTTGAACAGGGCCAACTATGGCTACACCTTC. The chain combines TRBV7-2 with TRBJ1-2; possible D gene TRBD1, 6 bases. Trimming stripped 3 bases from V and 2 bases from J, with 10 bases between. The CDR3 totals 14 residues. From germline, CDR1 is SGHTA and CDR2 FQGNSA.

The chain is built from TRBV5-1 and TRBJ2-5, with a weak D call TRBD1 (5 bases). V dropped 0 bases and J dropped 2 bases, with 11 bases sitting between them. The germline CDR1 and CDR2 sequences are SGHRS and YFSETQ. The length of the CDR3 is 15 residues. The DNA of the CDR3 is TGCGCCAGCAGCTTGGAAGGCAGGGAACAAGAGACCCAGTACTTC. This translates into CASSLEGREQETQYF.

The rearrangement joins TRBV10-3 to TRBJ2-3, with D possibly matching TRBD2 (5 bases). The germline gives CDR1 ENHRY, CDR2 SYGVKD. V lost 7 bases, J lost 0 bases, and 8 bases lay in between. The CDR3 runs 13 residues. CDR3 residues: CAITSTSTDTQYF. The CDR3 DNA reads TGTGCCATCACTAGCACTAGCACAGATACGCAGTATTTT.

The V and J genes are TRBV7-9 and TRBJ2-3; 10 bases map to TRBD2. V dropped 5 bases and J dropped 2; count of bases not matched to a gene: 7. Germline V lookup: CDR1 SEHNR, CDR2 FQNEAQ (reference sequence). The length of the CDR3 is 16 residues. The CDR3 nucleotides read TGTGCCAGCAGCGTCGCTAGCGGGGGATACACAGATACGCAGTATTTT. Its protein is CASSVASGGYTDTQYF.

The rearrangement uses TRBV6-5 and TRBJ2-5, with unresolved D. The CDR3 runs 14 residues. CDR1 and CDR2 (germline): MNHEY, SVGAGI. V was trimmed by 6 bases and J by 3 bases, leaving 14 bases between them. CDR3 residues: CASRLGVGEETQYF. The DNA of the CDR3 is TGTGCCAGCAGGCTAGGAGTAGGAGAAGAGACCCAGTACTTC.

This clone was found once. V usage is TRBV5-1 and J usage is TRBJ2-1, with TRBD2 as a possible D gene (7 bases). Germline V lookup: CDR1 SGHRS, CDR2 YFSETQ. V was trimmed by 10 bases and J by 4 bases, leaving 24 bases between them. The CDR3 contains 16 residues. The CDR3 spells CASGGANSLVYNEQFF. CDR3 nucleotide sequence: TGCGCCTCTGGGGGGGCAAACTCTCTAGTTTACAATGAGCAGTTCTTC.

The chain couples TRBV7-9 to TRBJ2-1; 9 positions match TRBD1. Unmatched junction bases numbered 8, after V lost 3 bases and J lost 5 bases. CDR3 length: 16 residues. Germline V lookup: CDR1 SEHNR, CDR2 FQNEAQ (reference sequence). In DNA form, the CDR3 reads TGTGCCAGCAGCTTTGGGGGGGACAGGGTTAACAATGAGCAGTTCTTC. This sequence encodes CASSFGGDRVNNEQFF. Using reference TRBV7-9 and TRBJ2-1 for the parts outside the CDR3, the full variable domain is DTGVSQNPRHKITKRGQNVTFRCDPISEHNRLYWYRQTLGQGPEFLTYFQNEAQLEKSRLLSDRFSAERPKGSFSTLEIQRTEQGDSAMYLCASSFGGDRVNNEQFFGPGTRLTVL.

The chain carries TRBV19 and TRBJ1-5; possibly TRBD1 for D (6 bases). Germline V gives CDR1 LNHDA, CDR2 SQIVND (reference sequence). Between the trimmed V and J ends, which lost 3 bases and 2 bases, there was a span of 14 bases. This CDR3 is built from 16 residues. CDR3 nucleotides: TGTGCCAGTAGTATTCCGGGGGGCAAGGGCAATCAGCCCCAGCATTTT. It translates to CASSIPGGKGNQPQHF.

Written as DNA, the CDR3 is TGTGCCAGCAGCCAGTATAGGGGGCCCGGCACTGAAGCTTTCTTT. Translated, it gives CASSQYRGPGTEAFF. The V and J genes are TRBV3-1 (or the pseudogene TRBV3-2) and TRBJ1-1, with TRBD1 matching 7 bases. This CDR3 spans 15 amino acids. Germline V CDR1 and CDR2: LGHDT, YNNKEL (reference sequence). V dropped 3 bases and J dropped 4; count of bases not matched to a gene: 8.

This sequence joins TRBV11-2 and TRBJ2-2; the D is unclear. This CDR3 has 15 amino acids. Trimming cost V 5 bases and J 7 bases, with 17 bases left between them. Looked up from germline, CDR1 is SGHAT and CDR2 is FQNNGV. CDR3 DNA sequence: TGTGCCAGCAGCGCCCTCAGCCCCACAGACGGGGAGCTGTTTTTT. This translates into CASSALSPTDGELFF.

V gene TRBV3-1 (or the pseudogene TRBV3-2) combines with J gene TRBJ1-1; 8 nucleotides agree with TRBD1. CDR3 length equals 13 residues. CDR1 is LGHDT, CDR2 YNNKEL, per germline (reference sequence). After removal of 7 bases from V and 7 bases from J, the junction contained 8 bases not matched to a gene. Written as DNA, the CDR3 is TGTGCCAGCACCCTTGGACAGGGTCTTGAAGCTTTCTTT. It codes for CASTLGQGLEAFF.

The chain links TRBV6-5 to TRBJ2-2; TRBD1 matches at 11 bases. Trimming at V came to 10 bases and at J to 6 bases, leaving 10 bases not matched to a gene. The CDR3 has 15 residues. Germline assignment: CDR1 MNHEY and CDR2 SVGAGI. The CDR3 sequence: CATRLSGQGAGELFF. The CDR3 DNA follows: TGTGCCACCCGTCTCTCGGGACAGGGGGCCGGGGAGCTGTTTTTT.

J is TRBJ2-7 and V is TRBV29-1; D might be TRBD2 (7 bases). V lost 6 bases and J 6 bases, leaving 15 bases between the germline ends. The CDR3 consists of 12 residues. Germline V gene data show CDR1 as SQVTM and CDR2 as ANQGSEA. Written as DNA, the CDR3 is TGCAGCGTCTCCAAGGGGGGGAGCGAGCAGTACTTC. Its translation is CSVSKGGSEQYF.

The V and J genes are TRBV5-1 and TRBJ2-3, with 11 bases matching TRBD2. Trimming took 2 bases from V and 4 from J; bases not matched to a gene: 0. Per the germline V gene, CDR1 is SGHRS and CDR2 is YFSETQ. The CDR3 sequence is 14 residues long. The CDR3 nucleotides are TGCGCCAGCAGCTTTAGCGGGGGGGCAGATACGCAGTATTTT. It yields the protein CASSFSGGADTQYF.

V is TRBV19 and J is TRBJ1-5; D perhaps matches TRBD1 (6 bases). In germline, CDR1 is LNHDA, CDR2 SQIVND (reference sequence). The CDR3 covers 15 residues. V lost 3 bases and J 6 bases, leaving 15 bases between the germline ends. The CDR3 sequence is CASSIGGAGVQPQHF. DNA of the CDR3: TGTGCCAGTAGTATTGGGGGGGCAGGGGTTCAGCCCCAGCATTTT.

The V call is TRBV3-1 (or the pseudogene TRBV3-2), the J call TRBJ2-1; no clear D gene. V lost 2 bases and J lost 6, with 5 bases in between. CDR3 length: 12 residues. Germline V lookup: CDR1 LGHDT, CDR2 YNNKEL (reference sequence). The CDR3 sequence is CASSQYFNEQFF. The CDR3 DNA reads TGTGCCAGCAGCCAATATTTCAATGAGCAGTTCTTC.

This sequence joins TRBV19 and TRBJ2-1; 7 bases are a match to TRBD1. J was trimmed by 9 bases and V by 2 bases; bases with no gene match: 10. Germline V lookup: CDR1 LNHDA, CDR2 SQIVND (reference sequence). This CDR3 has 15 residues. This chain's CDR3 is CASSISQGNRGEQFF. The CDR3 DNA reads as TGTGCCAGTAGTATATCACAGGGGAATCGGGGTGAGCAGTTCTTC.

This clone was detected only once. The chain is built from TRBV15 and TRBJ2-1, with 8 bases fitting TRBD2. V trimming: 6 bases; J trimming: 0 bases; junction bases outside the gene matches: 7. This CDR3 is 16 amino acids long. Germline V gene data show CDR1 as LNHNV and CDR2 as YYDKDF (reference sequence). The CDR3 sequence is CATSPGGPNSYNEQFF. CDR3 in DNA: TGTGCCACCAGTCCGGGAGGGCCGAACTCCTACAATGAGCAGTTCTTC.

The rearrangement joins TRBV6-2 or TRBV6-3 to TRBJ1-1; D is uncertain. Germline V gene sequence: CDR1 MNHEY, CDR2 SVGEGT. V was clipped by 0 bases and J by 13 bases, with 15 bases between them. The CDR3 spans 13 residues. CDR3 bases: TGTGCCAGCAGTTACTCTCCTTCCGTGTCGGGTTTCTTT. Protein: CASSYSPSVSGFF.